This record looks at one T cell receptor beta chain sequence and its context. What it binds is not known. The protocol was immunoSEQ multiplex PCR, while the TCRdb copy is restricted to in-frame clones and leaves out a portion. The sample records about 150,000 clones, roughly 91% being singletons. The data are from a study of cytomegalovirus exposure and HLA in healthy donors. Study context: The 600 to 800 first-cohort repertoires shared a platform with the 110 or so validation repertoires, as reported in a later analysis.

The V end was cut by 6 bases, the J end by 1 base, with 15 bases between. This CDR3 is built from 15 residues. In germline, CDR1 is MNHEY, CDR2 SVGAGI. General study results and limits: Altogether, 150 or so TCR beta chains were recorded as cytomegalovirus-associated. Most TCR sequences were seen very rarely across donors, but some public TCRs occurred in many.

It was the roughly 130-subject validation cohort, separate from the approximately 700-subject first cohort, to which the donors belonged. The rearrangement uses TRBV6-5 and TRBJ1-2; maybe TRBD1 (5 bases). The TCR comes from a man younger than 30 in good health and CMV-seronegative. The sample consisted of PBMCs. The CDR3 protein is CASSLGGTDNYGYTF. CDR3 DNA: TGTGCCAGCAGCCTCGGCGGGACGGATAACTATGGCTACACCTTC.